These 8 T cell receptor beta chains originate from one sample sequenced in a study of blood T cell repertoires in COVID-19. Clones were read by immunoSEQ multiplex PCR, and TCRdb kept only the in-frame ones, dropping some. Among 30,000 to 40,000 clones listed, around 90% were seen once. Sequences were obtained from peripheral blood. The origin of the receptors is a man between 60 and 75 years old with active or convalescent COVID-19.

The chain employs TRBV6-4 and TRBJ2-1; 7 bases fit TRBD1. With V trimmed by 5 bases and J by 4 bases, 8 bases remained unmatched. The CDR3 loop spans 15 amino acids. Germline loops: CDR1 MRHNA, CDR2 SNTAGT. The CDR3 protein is CASSNEGAGYNEQFF. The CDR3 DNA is TGTGCCAGCAGTAATGAGGGGGCAGGTTACAATGAGCAGTTCTTC.

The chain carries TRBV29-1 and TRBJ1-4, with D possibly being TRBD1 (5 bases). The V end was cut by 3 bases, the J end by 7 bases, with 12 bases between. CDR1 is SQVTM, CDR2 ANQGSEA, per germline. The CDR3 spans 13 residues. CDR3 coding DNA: TGCAGCGTTGAGACTTTCACAGGTGAAAAACTGTTTTTT. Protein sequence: CSVETFTGEKLFF.

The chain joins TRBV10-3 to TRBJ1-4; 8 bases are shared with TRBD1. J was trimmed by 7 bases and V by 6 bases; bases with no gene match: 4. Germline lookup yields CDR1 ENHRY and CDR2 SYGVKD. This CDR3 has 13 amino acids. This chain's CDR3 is CAIRDRATEKLFF. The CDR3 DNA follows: TGTGCCATCAGGGACAGGGCGACTGAAAAACTGTTTTTT.

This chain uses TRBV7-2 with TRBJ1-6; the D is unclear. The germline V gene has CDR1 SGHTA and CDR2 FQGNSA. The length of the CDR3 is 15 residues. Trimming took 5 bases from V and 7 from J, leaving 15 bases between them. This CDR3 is CASSPAGGLNSPLHF. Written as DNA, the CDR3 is TGTGCCAGCAGCCCTGCGGGTGGGTTAAATTCACCCCTCCACTTT.

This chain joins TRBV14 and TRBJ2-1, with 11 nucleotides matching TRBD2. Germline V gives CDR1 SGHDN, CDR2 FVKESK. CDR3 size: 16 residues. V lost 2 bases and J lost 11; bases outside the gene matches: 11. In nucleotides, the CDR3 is TGTGCCAGCAGCCAAAGGGGGACTAGCGGCCTCCAAAAGCAGTTCTTC. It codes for CASSQRGTSGLQKQFF.

The CDR3 DNA reads as TGCAGCGTTGTAATAACAACTAGAAGGGAGACCCAGTACTTC. Translation: CSVVITTRRETQYF. The chain employs TRBV29-1 and TRBJ2-5; a possible D gene is TRBD2 (5 bases). Trimming took off 4 bases at V and 5 bases at J, with 17 bases between the two ends. From germline, CDR1 is SQVTM and CDR2 ANQGSEA. The CDR3 totals 14 residues.

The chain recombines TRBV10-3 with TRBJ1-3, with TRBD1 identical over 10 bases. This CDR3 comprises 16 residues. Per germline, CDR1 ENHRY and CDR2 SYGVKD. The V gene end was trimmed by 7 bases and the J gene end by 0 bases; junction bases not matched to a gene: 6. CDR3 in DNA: TGTGCCATCATCCCGGGACAGGGGAGCTCTGGAAACACCATATATTTT. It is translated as CAIIPGQGSSGNTIYF.

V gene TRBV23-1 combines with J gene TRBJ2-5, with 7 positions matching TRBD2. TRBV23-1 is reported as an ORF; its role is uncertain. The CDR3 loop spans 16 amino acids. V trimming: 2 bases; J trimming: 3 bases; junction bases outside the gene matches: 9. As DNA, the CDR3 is TGCGCCAGCAGTCAACCTCCGTGGGGGGGAGAAGAGACCCAGTACTTC. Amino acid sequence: CASSQPPWGGEETQYF.